Listed here are 2 T cell receptor beta chains from one sample, sequenced in a study of blood T cell repertoires in COVID-19. Sequencing used immunoSEQ multiplex PCR; TCRdb keeps in-frame clones, though not all of them. In the table there are approximately 72,000 clones, around nine tenths of which are singletons. Input material: peripheral blood. The origin of the receptors is a woman between 55 and 75 years old with acute or convalescent COVID-19.

CDR3 region: CASSRTEQETQYF. The CDR3 DNA reads TGTGCCAGCAGCCGGACAGAACAAGAGACCCAGTACTTC. The chain couples TRBV5-4 to TRBJ2-5; TRBD1 is a possible D gene (6 bases). The germline V gene encodes CDR1 SGHNT and CDR2 YYREEE (reference sequence). This CDR3 spans 13 amino acids. Trimming took 4 bases from V and 2 from J, leaving 9 bases between them.

V gene TRBV5-1 combines with J gene TRBJ2-3; 9 bases are shared with TRBD2. Germline CDR1 SGHRS, CDR2 YFSETQ. CDR3 size: 14 residues. V was clipped by 6 bases and J by 3 bases; unmatched bases: 5. The CDR3 region has the DNA TGCGCCAGCATCGAGGGACTAGCAACAGATACGCAGTATTTT. This sequence encodes CASIEGLATDTQYF.